The text below deals with one TCR beta chain. The antigen remains undetermined. PCR employed 60 Vbeta and 13 Jbeta primers. Study processing details: As a later analysis found, there were 78 million or so unique TCR beta chains, of which 8.5 million to 14 million were shared. Libraries were prepared by immunoSEQ multiplex PCR; TCRdb keeps only in-frame clonotypes and omits some of them. That table supplies the V and J calls and clone size; D and trimming were determined from the DNA. The sample consists of around 98,000 clones, 75% to 80% of them appearing once. The data stem from a study of cytomegalovirus exposure and HLA in healthy donors. Study conclusions and caveats: In a later analysis, parvovirus B19, influenza, CMV and Epstein-Barr virus appeared linked to several top co-occurrence clusters. Immune exposure was documented only through CMV serostatus. Presence/absence analyses supposed approximately even sequencing depth among donors.

With 4 bases removed from V and 8 bases from J, the gap between germline ends came to 11 bases. Germline values: CDR1 MGHRA, CDR2 YSYEKL. The CDR3 totals 13 residues. Material: PBMCs. This TCR came from a woman aged 40 to 55 in good health and CMV-seronegative. V usage is TRBV4-1 and J usage is TRBJ1-4; a possible D gene is TRBD1 (6 bases). The chain's CDR3 is CASSRGQGEKLFF. The CDR3 region has the DNA TGCGCCAGCAGCCGGGGTCAGGGGGAAAAACTGTTTTTT.